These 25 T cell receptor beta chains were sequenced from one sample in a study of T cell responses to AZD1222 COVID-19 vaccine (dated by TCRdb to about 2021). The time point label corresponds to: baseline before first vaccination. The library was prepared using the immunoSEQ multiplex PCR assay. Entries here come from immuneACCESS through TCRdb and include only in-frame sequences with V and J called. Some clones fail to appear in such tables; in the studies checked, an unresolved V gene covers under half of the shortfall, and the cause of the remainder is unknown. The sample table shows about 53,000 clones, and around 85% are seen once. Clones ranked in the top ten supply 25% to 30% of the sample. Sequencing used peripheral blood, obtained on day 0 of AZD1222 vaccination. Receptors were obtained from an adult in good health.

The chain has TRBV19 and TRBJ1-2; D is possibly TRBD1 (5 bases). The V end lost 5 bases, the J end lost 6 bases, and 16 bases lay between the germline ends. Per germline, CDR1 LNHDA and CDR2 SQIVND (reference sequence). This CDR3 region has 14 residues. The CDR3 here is CASSLQLGDDGYTF. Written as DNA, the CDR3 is TGTGCCAGTAGTCTACAGTTAGGGGATGATGGCTACACCTTC.

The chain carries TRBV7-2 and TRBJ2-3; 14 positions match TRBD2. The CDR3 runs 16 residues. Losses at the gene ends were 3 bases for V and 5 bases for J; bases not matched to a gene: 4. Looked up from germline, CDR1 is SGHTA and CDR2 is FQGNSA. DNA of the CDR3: TGTGCCAGCAGCTTTGGACTAGCGGGAGGTAAAGATACGCAGTATTTT. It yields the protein CASSFGLAGGKDTQYF. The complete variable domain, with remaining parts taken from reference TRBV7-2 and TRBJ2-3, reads GAGVSQSPSNKVTEKGKDVELRCDPISGHTALYWYRQSLGQGLEFLIYFQGNSAPDKSGLPSDRFSAERTGGSVSTLTIQRTQQEDSAVYLCASSFGLAGGKDTQYFGPGTRLTVL.

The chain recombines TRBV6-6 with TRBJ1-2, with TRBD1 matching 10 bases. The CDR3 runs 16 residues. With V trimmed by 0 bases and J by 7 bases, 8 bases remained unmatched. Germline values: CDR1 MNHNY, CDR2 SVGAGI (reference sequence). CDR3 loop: CASSYSRGQGIGGYTF. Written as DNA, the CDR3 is TGTGCCAGCAGTTACTCGAGGGGACAGGGGATCGGTGGCTACACCTTC.

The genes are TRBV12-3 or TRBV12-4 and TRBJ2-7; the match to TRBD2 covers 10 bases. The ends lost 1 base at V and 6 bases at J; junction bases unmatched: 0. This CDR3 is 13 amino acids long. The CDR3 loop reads CASSLGLAGEQYF. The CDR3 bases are TGTGCCAGCAGTTTAGGACTAGCGGGCGAGCAGTACTTC.

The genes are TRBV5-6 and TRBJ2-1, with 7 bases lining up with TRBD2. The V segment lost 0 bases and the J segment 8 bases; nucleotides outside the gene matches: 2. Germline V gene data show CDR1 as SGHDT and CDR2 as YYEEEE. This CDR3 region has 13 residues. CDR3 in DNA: TGTGCCAGCAGCTTGGGGGAGGGCGATGAGCAGTTCTTC. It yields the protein CASSLGEGDEQFF.

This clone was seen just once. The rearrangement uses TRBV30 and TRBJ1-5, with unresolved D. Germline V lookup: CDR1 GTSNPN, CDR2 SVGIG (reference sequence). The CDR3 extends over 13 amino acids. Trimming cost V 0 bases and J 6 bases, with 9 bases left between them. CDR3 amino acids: CAWSVKNGQPQHF. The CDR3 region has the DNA TGTGCCTGGAGTGTGAAGAACGGTCAGCCCCAGCATTTT.

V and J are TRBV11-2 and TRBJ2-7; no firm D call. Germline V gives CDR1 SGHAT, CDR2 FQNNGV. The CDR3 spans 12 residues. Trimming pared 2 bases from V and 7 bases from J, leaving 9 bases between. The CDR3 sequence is CASSLFPEEQYF. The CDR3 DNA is TGTGCCAGCAGCTTATTCCCGGAGGAGCAGTACTTC.

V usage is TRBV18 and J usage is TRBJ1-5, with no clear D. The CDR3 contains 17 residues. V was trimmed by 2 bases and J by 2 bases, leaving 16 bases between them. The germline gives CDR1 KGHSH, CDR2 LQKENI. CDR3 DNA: TGTGCCAGCTCACCATTGGAAGCTCAGAAGGGCAATCAGCCCCAGCATTTT. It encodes CASSPLEAQKGNQPQHF.

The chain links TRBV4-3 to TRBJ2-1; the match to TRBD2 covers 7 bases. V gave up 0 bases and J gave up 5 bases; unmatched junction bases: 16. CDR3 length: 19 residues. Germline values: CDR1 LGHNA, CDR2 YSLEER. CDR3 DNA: TGCGCCAGCAGCCAAGAGGGTGTCGGTCTAGGACTAGGGCACAATGAGCAGTTCTTC. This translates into CASSQEGVGLGLGHNEQFF.

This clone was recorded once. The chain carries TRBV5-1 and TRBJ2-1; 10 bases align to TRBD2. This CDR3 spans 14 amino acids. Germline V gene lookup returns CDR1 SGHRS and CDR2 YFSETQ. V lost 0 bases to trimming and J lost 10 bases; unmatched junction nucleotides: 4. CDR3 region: CASSLALAGVEQFF. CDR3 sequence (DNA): TGCGCCAGCAGCTTGGCCCTAGCGGGAGTGGAGCAGTTCTTC.

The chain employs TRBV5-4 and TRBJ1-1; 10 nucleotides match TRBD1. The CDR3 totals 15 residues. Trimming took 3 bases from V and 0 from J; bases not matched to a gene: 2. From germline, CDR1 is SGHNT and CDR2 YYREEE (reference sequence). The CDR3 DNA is TGTGCCAGCAGCTGGGACAGGGGAATGAACACTGAAGCTTTCTTT. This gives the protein CASSWDRGMNTEAFF.

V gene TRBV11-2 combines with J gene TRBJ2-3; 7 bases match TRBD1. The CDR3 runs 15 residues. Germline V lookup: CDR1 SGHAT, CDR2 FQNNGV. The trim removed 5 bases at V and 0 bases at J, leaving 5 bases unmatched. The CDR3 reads CASSRDRASTDTQYF. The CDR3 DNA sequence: TGTGCCAGCAGCCGCGACAGGGCTAGCACAGATACGCAGTATTTT.

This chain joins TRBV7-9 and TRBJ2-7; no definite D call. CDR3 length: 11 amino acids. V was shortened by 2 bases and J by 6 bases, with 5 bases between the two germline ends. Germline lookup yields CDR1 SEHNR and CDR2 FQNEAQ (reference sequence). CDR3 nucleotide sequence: TGTGCCAGCAGCTTATTCGGCGAGCAGTACTTC. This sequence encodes CASSLFGEQYF.

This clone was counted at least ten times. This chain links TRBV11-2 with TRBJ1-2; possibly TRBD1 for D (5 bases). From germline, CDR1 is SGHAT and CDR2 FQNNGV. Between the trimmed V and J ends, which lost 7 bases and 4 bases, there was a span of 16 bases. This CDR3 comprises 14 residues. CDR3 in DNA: TGTGCCAGCACCATAGGGGCAGATCCCTATGGCTACACCTTC. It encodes CASTIGADPYGYTF.

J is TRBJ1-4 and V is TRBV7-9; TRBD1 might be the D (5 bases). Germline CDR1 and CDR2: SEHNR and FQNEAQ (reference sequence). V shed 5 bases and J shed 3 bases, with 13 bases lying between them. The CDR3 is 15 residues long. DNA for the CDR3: TGTGCCAGCAGCATCACAGGATCCTCTAATGAAAAACTGTTTTTT. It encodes CASSITGSSNEKLFF.

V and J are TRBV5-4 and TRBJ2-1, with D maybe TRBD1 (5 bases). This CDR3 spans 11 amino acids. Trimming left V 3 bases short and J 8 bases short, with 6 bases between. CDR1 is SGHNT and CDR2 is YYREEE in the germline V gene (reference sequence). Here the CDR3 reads CASSWGHEQFF. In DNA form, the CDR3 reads TGTGCCAGCAGCTGGGGCCATGAGCAGTTCTTC.

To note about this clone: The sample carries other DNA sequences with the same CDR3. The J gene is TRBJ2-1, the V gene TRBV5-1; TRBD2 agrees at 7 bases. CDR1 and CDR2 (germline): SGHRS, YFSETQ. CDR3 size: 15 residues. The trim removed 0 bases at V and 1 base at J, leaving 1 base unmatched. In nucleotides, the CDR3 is TGCGCCAGCAGCTTGGGCGGGAGTTCCTACAATGAGCAGTTCTTC. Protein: CASSLGGSSYNEQFF.

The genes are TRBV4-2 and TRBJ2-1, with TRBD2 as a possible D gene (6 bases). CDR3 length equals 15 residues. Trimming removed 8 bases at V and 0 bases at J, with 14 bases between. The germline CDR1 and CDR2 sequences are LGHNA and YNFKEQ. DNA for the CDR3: TGTGCCAGCCTACTAGCACCAGGCTCCTACAATGAGCAGTTCTTC. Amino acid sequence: CASLLAPGSYNEQFF.

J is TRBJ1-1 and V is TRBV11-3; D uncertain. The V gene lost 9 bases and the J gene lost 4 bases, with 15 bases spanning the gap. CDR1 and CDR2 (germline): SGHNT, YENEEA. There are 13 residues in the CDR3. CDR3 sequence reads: CARPRTWGTEAFF. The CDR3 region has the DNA TGTGCCAGGCCCCGAACATGGGGCACTGAAGCTTTCTTT.

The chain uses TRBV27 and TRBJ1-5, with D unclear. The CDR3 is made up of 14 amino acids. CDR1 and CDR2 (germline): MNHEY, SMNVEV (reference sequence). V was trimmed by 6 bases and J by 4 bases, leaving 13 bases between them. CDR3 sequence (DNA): TGTGCCAGCAGCCCGGTGTCGTCAAATCAGCCCCAGCATTTT. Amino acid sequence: CASSPVSSNQPQHF.

CDR3: CAWSLRLNSYEQYF. The CDR3 DNA reads TGTGCCTGGAGTTTGAGACTTAACTCCTACGAGCAGTACTTC. The V and J genes are TRBV30 and TRBJ2-7; D unclear. The CDR3 is 14 residues long. Trimming took 2 bases from V and 0 from J, leaving 11 bases between them. CDR1 and CDR2 (germline): GTSNPN, SVGIG (reference sequence). Full variable domain (outside the CDR3, taken from reference TRBV30 and TRBJ2-7): SQTIHQWPATLVQPVGSPLSLECTVEGTSNPNLYWYRQAAGRGLQLLFYSVGIGQISSEVPQNLSASRPQDRQFILSSKKLLLSDSGFYLCAWSLRLNSYEQYFGPGTRLTVT.

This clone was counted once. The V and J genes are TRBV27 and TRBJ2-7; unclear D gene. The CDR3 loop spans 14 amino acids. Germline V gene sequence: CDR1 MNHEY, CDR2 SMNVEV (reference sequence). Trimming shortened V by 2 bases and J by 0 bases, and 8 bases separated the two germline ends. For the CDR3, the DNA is TGTGCCAGCAGTTTAACTCGGAACTCCTACGAGCAGTACTTC. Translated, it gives CASSLTRNSYEQYF.

This CDR3 is CASSQSDLVGTSGRRWYEQYF. The CDR3 DNA follows: TGCGCCAGCAGCCAATCGGACCTGGTAGGGACTAGCGGGAGAAGGTGGTACGAGCAGTACTTC. The chain recombines TRBV4-1 with TRBJ2-7, with TRBD2 identical over 14 bases. This CDR3 region has 21 residues. After removal of 2 bases from V and 4 bases from J, the junction contained 19 bases not matched to a gene. CDR1 is MGHRA and CDR2 is YSYEKL in the germline V gene.

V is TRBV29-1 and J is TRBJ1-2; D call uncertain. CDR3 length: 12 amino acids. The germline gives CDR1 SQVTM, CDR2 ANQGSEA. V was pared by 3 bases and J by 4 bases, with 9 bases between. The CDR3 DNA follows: TGCAGCGTTGAGTCCAGCAGCTATGGCTACACCTTC. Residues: CSVESSSYGYTF.

The CDR3 nucleotides read TGTGCCAGTAGTAAAGGACAGGGGAGCTCCTACAATGAGCAGTTCTTC. Translating it yields CASSKGQGSSYNEQFF. The rearrangement joins TRBV19 to TRBJ2-1, with TRBD1 identical over 9 bases. The germline V gene encodes CDR1 LNHDA and CDR2 SQIVND (reference sequence). With V trimmed by 4 bases and J by 0 bases, 4 bases remained unmatched. The CDR3 covers 16 residues.